What follows is one TCR beta chain and its context. Sequenced by immunoSEQ multiplex PCR; TCRdb stores in-frame clones only, minus some. The repertoire consists of almost 100,000 clones, with 86% occurring once and the leading ten covering 10%. This specimen belongs to a study of blood T cell repertoires in COVID-19. About the study: The United States, Italy and Spain were the sources of the acute and convalescent COVID-19 samples.

The CDR3 sequence is 14 residues long. V was shortened by 2 bases and J by 6 bases, with 13 bases between the two germline ends. Germline CDR1 is SGHNT and CDR2 is YYREEE (reference sequence). The rearrangement joins TRBV5-4 to TRBJ2-3; possibly TRBD2 for D (6 bases). The clonotype comes from a man aged 45-65 years with acute or convalescent COVID-19. The sequenced sample was peripheral blood. The CDR3 bases are TGTGCCAGCAGCTTCATGGGGGGTCTCGATACGCAGTATTTT. Residues: CASSFMGGLDTQYF.